Listed below are T cell receptor beta chains from one sample, sequenced in a study of shared clonotypes between healthy human individuals. Generated by immunoSEQ multiplex PCR, the TCRdb table keeps only in-frame clones and is missing some. Seen here are around 300,000 clones, around nine tenths observed once, and the top ten hold 15% to 20%. The specimen was memory CD8+ T cells sorted from blood. All receptors come from a man between 18 and 29 years old in good health. Both conserved end residues are trimmed from each CDR3.

v_gene	j_gene	CDR3aa
TRBV7-8	TRBJ1-4	ASSPATAQNEKLF
TRBV7-9	TRBJ2-5	ASSLSGGKETQY
TRBV7-9	TRBJ2-7	ASSLTSGYEQY
TRBV5-6	TRBJ2-1	ASSFSDAEQF
TRBV9	TRBJ2-3	ASSVDQWGTDTQY
TRBV9	TRBJ2-1	ASSVALGGIYNEQF
TRBV28	TRBJ2-1	ASSSPLGGIRQF
TRBV5-1	TRBJ2-1	ASSQTGIEQF
TRBV6-4	TRBJ1-1	ASRPSIWGTEAF
TRBV7-9	TRBJ1-4	ASSSRQGRREKLF
TRBV6-5	TRBJ1-2	ASSYSNWRAGYT
TRBV29-1	TRBJ1-2	SVPQGGDYGYT
TRBV18	TRBJ2-5	ASSPVRVGQETQY
TRBV5-1	TRBJ1-1	ASSLAGGLGTEAF
TRBV27	TRBJ2-7	ASSLTPQRYEQY
TRBV29-1	TRBJ2-7	SALSSASYEQY
TRBV6-6	TRBJ1-1	ASSYGAGVEAF
TRBV6-6	TRBJ1-1	ASSPPGGPEAEAF
TRBV4-1	TRBJ2-1	ASSQAAGGPYNEQF
TRBV23-1	TRBJ2-4	ASSQFAHN
TRBV10-3	TRBJ1-5	AISESGVNQPQH
TRBV27	TRBJ1-1	ASSPWAGTEAF
TRBV18	TRBJ2-7	ASSPDRDYYEQY
TRBV13	TRBJ1-1	ASSSGQGNTEAF
TRBV7-9	TRBJ2-1	ASSQLGADHGEQF
TRBV7-9	TRBJ2-7	ASSLGGTGEQY
TRBV19	TRBJ2-7	ASSMDPLGEQY
TRBV7-9	TRBJ2-1	ASSSSGTSYNEQF
TRBV12-5	TRBJ2-1	ASGLAIAGWDEQF
TRBV11-2	TRBJ2-7	ASSLRGGNYEQY
TRBV11-3	TRBJ2-1	ASSYGGNEQF